This entry lists 30 T cell receptor beta chains sequenced from one sample in a study of blood T cell repertoires in COVID-19. Profiled with immunoSEQ multiplex PCR; TCRdb holds only in-frame clones, not every one. The table shows some 500,000 clones, with approximately 90% occurring only once. What was sequenced was PBMCs or T cells enriched from blood (not recorded which). These receptor sequences come from a middle-aged woman who had recovered from COVID-19.

The chain combines TRBV30 with TRBJ1-2; perhaps TRBD1 as D (6 bases). In germline, CDR1 is GTSNPN, CDR2 SVGIG (reference sequence). Trimming pared 0 bases from V and 3 bases from J, leaving 11 bases between. The CDR3 is 14 amino acids. The CDR3 DNA is TGTGCCTGGAGTGTAAGCAGGGGACACTATGGCTACACCTTC. Its translation: CAWSVSRGHYGYTF. The entire variable domain, with the rest obtained from reference TRBV30 and TRBJ1-2, is as follows: SQTIHQWPATLVQPVGSPLSLECTVEGTSNPNLYWYRQAAGRGLQLLFYSVGIGQISSEVPQNLSASRPQDRQFILSSKKLLLSDSGFYLCAWSVSRGHYGYTFGSGTRLTVV.

The gene calls are TRBV4-3 and TRBJ2-4; D is possibly TRBD2 (6 bases). The length of the CDR3 is 15 residues. The V gene lost 0 bases and the J gene lost 6 bases, with 12 bases spanning the gap. CDR1 and CDR2 from the germline V gene are LGHNA and YSLEER. CDR3 coding DNA: TGCGCCAGCAGCCAAGATTGGGACTTAGCAAACATTCAGTACTTC. This sequence encodes CASSQDWDLANIQYF.

The CDR3 here is CASSYPGQGSYGYTF. DNA of the CDR3: TGTGCCAGCAGTTACCCTGGACAGGGGAGCTATGGCTACACCTTC. This sequence joins TRBV6-2 or TRBV6-3 and TRBJ1-2; TRBD1 matches at 9 bases. The CDR3 sequence is 15 residues long. The V segment lost 2 bases and the J segment 4 bases; nucleotides outside the gene matches: 5. CDR1 is MNHEY and CDR2 is SVGEGT in the germline V gene.

The chain links TRBV6-5 to TRBJ1-1, with D possibly being TRBD1 (5 bases). The germline V and J ends were trimmed by 5 bases and 7 bases, with 14 bases remaining between them. Germline V gene lookup returns CDR1 MNHEY and CDR2 SVGAGI. This CDR3 contains 13 residues. The CDR3 DNA sequence: TGTGCCAGCAGTACGGCAGGGCCGTTTGAAGCTTTCTTT. Translating gives CASSTAGPFEAFF.

A few counts support this clone. The chain links TRBV24-1 to TRBJ2-1, with D hard to call. This CDR3 is 16 amino acids long. Germline CDR1 and CDR2: KGHDR and SFDVKD. V was pared by 2 bases and J by 0 bases, with 10 bases between. The CDR3 region is CATSDSNSLSYNEQFF. The CDR3 coding sequence is TGTGCCACCAGTGATTCCAATAGCCTCTCCTACAATGAGCAGTTCTTC.

V and J are TRBV6-6 and TRBJ2-2, with TRBD1 identical over 9 bases. The germline CDR1 and CDR2 sequences are MNHNY and SVGAGI (reference sequence). V trimming: 0 bases; J trimming: 3 bases; junction bases outside the gene matches: 2. The CDR3 runs 16 residues. The CDR3 DNA sequence: TGTGCCAGCAGTTACTCGAGGGACAGGGACACCGGGGAGCTGTTTTTT. This sequence encodes CASSYSRDRDTGELFF.

The chain links TRBV3-1 (or the pseudogene TRBV3-2) to TRBJ1-2; D unresolved. Trimming removed 1 base from V and 0 bases from J, with 12 bases in between. The length of the CDR3 is 16 residues. CDR1 LGHDT and CDR2 YNNKEL come from the germline V gene (reference sequence). CDR3 sequence (DNA): TGTGCCAGCAGCCAAGTAGCCGCGACCCCTAACTATGGCTACACCTTC. Translating gives CASSQVAATPNYGYTF.

This clone was seen only once. The V and J genes are TRBV5-5 and TRBJ2-1; 11 nucleotides match TRBD2. Per germline, CDR1 SGHKS and CDR2 YYEKEE (reference sequence). The V gene end was trimmed by 4 bases and the J gene end by 0 bases; junction bases not matched to a gene: 12. The CDR3 covers 19 residues. The CDR3 DNA sequence: TGTGCCAGCAGCATGGGACTAGCGGCTCCGGGAAGCTCCTACAATGAGCAGTTCTTC. This encodes CASSMGLAAPGSSYNEQFF.

This sequence joins TRBV11-2 and TRBJ2-3, with 12 bases fitting TRBD2. The trim removed 5 bases at V and 1 base at J, leaving 4 bases unmatched. CDR3 length equals 16 residues. Germline CDR1 reads SGHAT; CDR2 reads FQNNGV. The CDR3 bases are TGTGCCAGCAGCCCGGGACTAGCGGGTGGCACAGATACGCAGTATTTT. This encodes CASSPGLAGGTDTQYF.

The chain uses TRBV19 and TRBJ2-3; 8 bases agree with TRBD1. Germline lookup yields CDR1 LNHDA and CDR2 SQIVND (reference sequence). This CDR3 spans 16 amino acids. V lost 5 bases and J lost 1; bases outside the gene matches: 8. The CDR3 nucleotides read TGTGCCAGTAGTGCAGGGACAGGCCCAGGCACAGATACGCAGTATTTT. It codes for CASSAGTGPGTDTQYF.

The V and J genes are TRBV7-9 and TRBJ1-5; D is perhaps TRBD1 (5 bases). The CDR3 runs to 14 residues. The V gene's germline CDR1 is SEHNR and CDR2 FQNEAQ (reference sequence). V lost 1 base and J lost 9, with 13 bases in between. The CDR3 sequence is CASSLDRGTGPQHF. The CDR3, as DNA: TGTGCCAGCAGCTTAGATCGGGGGACCGGGCCCCAGCATTTT. The whole variable domain, remainder taken from reference TRBV7-9 and TRBJ1-5, is DTGVSQNPRHKITKRGQNVTFRCDPISEHNRLYWYRQTLGQGPEFLTYFQNEAQLEKSRLLSDRFSAERPKGSFSTLEIQRTEQGDSAMYLCASSLDRGTGPQHFGDGTRLSIL.

CDR3 in amino acids: CSVKTGVGANVLTF. The CDR3 nucleotides read TGCAGCGTCAAAACAGGGGTCGGGGCCAACGTCCTGACTTTC. V is TRBV29-1 and J is TRBJ2-6; TRBD1 matches at 7 bases. Trimming took 6 bases from V and 4 from J; bases not matched to a gene: 6. CDR3 length: 14 residues. From germline, CDR1 is SQVTM and CDR2 ANQGSEA.

The rearrangement joins TRBV6-5 to TRBJ2-1; 8 bases agree with TRBD1. The germline V gene encodes CDR1 MNHEY and CDR2 SVGAGI. CDR3 length: 13 amino acids. Losses at the gene ends were 8 bases for V and 3 bases for J; bases not matched to a gene: 3. The CDR3 DNA reads TGTGCCAGCGGACAGGGAAACTACAATGAGCAGTTCTTC. Its protein is CASGQGNYNEQFF.

This clone is a singleton in its sample. A junction end diverges from the germline sequence, so it may reflect a read error. Distinct nucleotide sequences in the sample also encode this CDR3. The V and J genes are TRBV2 and TRBJ2-7, with 8 nucleotides matching TRBD1. CDR1 is SNHLY and CDR2 is FYNNEI in the germline V gene. This CDR3 region has 13 residues. The CDR3 sequence is CASSEQGADEQYF. The CDR3 bases are TGTGCCAGCAGTGAACAGGGGGCTGACGAACAGTACTTC.

The gene calls are TRBV29-1 and TRBJ2-1, with D possibly being TRBD2 (6 bases). Per the germline V gene, CDR1 is SQVTM and CDR2 is ANQGSEA. Trimming removed 7 bases from V and 4 bases from J, with 17 bases in between. CDR3 length equals 14 residues. CDR3 DNA: TGCAGCGCCCACGAGGGGAGGATTTACAATGAGCAGTTCTTC. This sequence encodes CSAHEGRIYNEQFF.

The chain recombines TRBV10-3 with TRBJ2-1, with 7 bases lining up with TRBD1. The germline V gene has CDR1 ENHRY and CDR2 SYGVKD. J lost 9 bases, V lost 3 bases, and 5 bases had no gene match. The CDR3 runs 13 residues. The CDR3 bases are TGTGCCATCAGTGATACAGGGGAGCGTGAGCAGTTCTTC. This codes for CAISDTGEREQFF.

The J gene is TRBJ1-5, the V gene TRBV7-2; D is perhaps TRBD1 (6 bases). V lost 1 base and J lost 6, with 13 bases in between. CDR1 SGHTA and CDR2 FQGNSA come from the germline V gene. The CDR3 runs 15 residues. The CDR3 DNA reads as TGTGCCAGCAGCTTAGACGGACAGCCGTTTCAGCCCCAGCATTTT. This translates into CASSLDGQPFQPQHF.

The chain employs TRBV4-1 and TRBJ1-4; 9 nucleotides match TRBD1. Germline CDR1 is MGHRA and CDR2 is YSYEKL. After removal of 4 bases from V and 7 bases from J, the junction contained 10 bases not matched to a gene. CDR3 length: 16 amino acids. The CDR3 spells CASSLSTGGRGEKLFF. The CDR3 nucleotides read TGCGCCAGCAGCCTATCAACAGGGGGCCGCGGTGAAAAACTGTTTTTT.

The chain joins TRBV19 to TRBJ2-3, with 12 bases lining up with TRBD1. Losses at the gene ends were 4 bases for V and 5 bases for J; bases not matched to a gene: 7. CDR1 and CDR2 from the germline V gene are LNHDA and SQIVND (reference sequence). CDR3 length: 16 amino acids. The CDR3 bases are TGTGCCAGTAGTAACCGGGACAGGGGGCGTCAAGATACGCAGTATTTT. Translating gives CASSNRDRGRQDTQYF.

This clone was found once. This chain uses TRBV11-2 with TRBJ2-7, with 9 bases aligning to TRBD1. The CDR3 sequence is 15 residues long. V shed 5 bases and J 0 bases; nucleotides not matched to a gene: 5. The germline gives CDR1 SGHAT, CDR2 FQNNGV. The DNA of the CDR3 is TGTGCCAGCAGCACCGGGACAGGGCCCTCCTACGAGCAGTACTTC. Its translation is CASSTGTGPSYEQYF.

The chain combines TRBV29-1 with TRBJ1-1, with D possibly being TRBD1 (5 bases). In germline, CDR1 is SQVTM, CDR2 ANQGSEA. Trimming removed 6 bases from V and 0 bases from J, with 8 bases in between. This CDR3 comprises 12 residues. The CDR3 DNA sequence: TGCAGCGTAGCGGGGCTGAACACTGAAGCTTTCTTT. Residues: CSVAGLNTEAFF.

The J gene is TRBJ2-3, the V gene TRBV18, with D possibly matching TRBD1 (6 bases). CDR3 length: 13 amino acids. V shed 1 base and J shed 4 bases, with 6 bases lying between them. CDR1 and CDR2 (germline): KGHSH, LQKENI. The CDR3 loop reads CASSPQGADTQYF. The CDR3 region has the DNA TGTGCCAGCTCACCACAGGGGGCAGATACGCAGTATTTT.

The chain links TRBV5-1 to TRBJ1-2, with 9 positions matching TRBD1. CDR3 length: 15 residues. With V trimmed by 0 bases and J by 5 bases, 5 bases remained unmatched. Per the germline V gene, CDR1 is SGHRS and CDR2 is YFSETQ. As DNA, the CDR3 is TGCGCCAGCAGCTTGGCCCCCGGGACAGGGTATGGCTACACCTTC. It encodes CASSLAPGTGYGYTF.

The rearrangement links TRBV19 to TRBJ1-1; 8 bases match TRBD1. There are 16 residues in the CDR3. Germline CDR1 is LNHDA and CDR2 is SQIVND (reference sequence). V gave up 4 bases and J gave up 3 bases; unmatched junction bases: 10. The CDR3 is CASSTTGEVKDTEAFF. CDR3 in DNA: TGTGCCAGTAGTACGACAGGGGAGGTTAAGGACACTGAAGCTTTCTTT.

The chain couples TRBV7-2 to TRBJ1-1, with 11 bases that match TRBD1. The CDR3 is 16 amino acids. Unmatched junction bases numbered 6, after V lost 3 bases and J lost 3 bases. Germline V gene data show CDR1 as SGHTA and CDR2 as FQGNSA. CDR3 coding DNA: TGTGCCAGCAGCTTCGCCGGGACAGGGGGGTACACTGAAGCTTTCTTT. It yields the protein CASSFAGTGGYTEAFF.

The chain recombines TRBV6-2 or TRBV6-3 with TRBJ2-2; D is unclear. This CDR3 has 15 residues. V dropped 1 base and J dropped 5 bases, with 11 bases sitting between them. Germline loops: CDR1 MNHEY, CDR2 SVGEGT. The CDR3 reads CASSYFPGRTGELFF. The CDR3, as DNA: TGTGCCAGCAGTTACTTTCCCGGTCGAACCGGGGAGCTGTTTTTT.

The chain couples TRBV7-8 to TRBJ1-5; 8 nucleotides line up with TRBD1. Germline CDR1 is SGHVS and CDR2 is FQNEAQ. With V trimmed by 1 base and J by 3 bases, 5 bases remained unmatched. CDR3 length equals 16 residues. CDR3 DNA: TGTGCCAGCAGCTTAGGGACAGGGTTATTCAATCAGCCCCAGCATTTT. Protein product: CASSLGTGLFNQPQHF. The full variable domain, rest sourced from reference TRBV7-8 and TRBJ1-5, is GAGVSQSPRYKVAKRGQDVALRCDPISGHVSLFWYQQALGQGPEFLTYFQNEAQLDKSGLPSDRFFAERPEGSVSTLKIQRTQQEDSAVYLCASSLGTGLFNQPQHFGDGTRLSIL.

The CDR3 nucleotides are TGTGCCAGCAGTGACAGGCCCCGAAACACCATATATTTT. Translating gives CASSDRPRNTIYF. The chain combines TRBV2 with TRBJ1-3; D is ambiguous. Trimming shortened V by 3 bases and J by 5 bases, and 8 bases separated the two germline ends. Germline V gene sequence: CDR1 SNHLY, CDR2 FYNNEI. The CDR3 runs to 13 residues.

This chain connects TRBV21-1 to TRBJ1-2; TRBD1, the table's D call, lacks a check against the DNA. TRBV21-1 counts as a pseudogene. The CDR3 spans 16 residues. CDR3 protein: CASSIKGRQSVGGYTF. DNA of the CDR3: TGTGCCAGCAGCATTAAAGGCAGGCAGTCGGTGGGTGGCTACACCTTC.

This chain connects TRBV7-9 to TRBJ2-7; a possible D gene is TRBD1 (6 bases). The CDR3 spans 13 residues. V dropped 1 base and J dropped 5 bases, with 9 bases sitting between them. CDR1 SEHNR and CDR2 FQNEAQ come from the germline V gene (reference sequence). The CDR3 loop is CASSLGGPDEQYF. Written as DNA, the CDR3 is TGTGCCAGCAGCTTAGGGGGGCCTGACGAGCAGTACTTC. The whole variable domain, filled in from reference TRBV7-9 and TRBJ2-7, reads DTGVSQNPRHKITKRGQNVTFRCDPISEHNRLYWYRQTLGQGPEFLTYFQNEAQLEKSRLLSDRFSAERPKGSFSTLEIQRTEQGDSAMYLCASSLGGPDEQYFGPGTRLTVT.